In its sample, the clone carrying this TCR beta chain was seen once. Its antigen is undetermined. Here immunoSEQ multiplex PCR was the method, and the copy in TCRdb shows in-frame clones only, minus some. The table has 55,000 to 85,000 clones, less than 90% seen once. This entry comes from a study of T cell responses to AZD1222 COVID-19 vaccine. The ends were cut back, 6 bases at V and 7 bases at J, with 24 bases in the middle. In germline, CDR1 is KGHDR, CDR2 SFDVKD. CDR3 length: 17 amino acids. General study results and limits: The study identified only five to seven AZD1222 recipients as seropositive at baseline.

The receptor was isolated from an adult in good health. V usage is TRBV24-1 and J usage is TRBJ1-5; TRBD1 might be the D (6 bases). The sequencing here drew on peripheral blood, taken on day 0 of AZD1222 vaccination. This CDR3 is CATSTYREGENEQPQHF. In DNA, the CDR3 is TGTGCCACCAGTACCTACCGGGAGGGGGAAAATGAACAGCCCCAGCATTTT.